These 13 T cell receptor beta chains originate from one sample sequenced in a study of shared clonotypes between healthy human individuals. Sequencing used immunoSEQ multiplex PCR; TCRdb keeps in-frame clones, though not all of them. The sample holds under 1,900,000 clones; about 98.5% are singletons and the top ten take around 0.38%. Material: naive CD4+ T cells sorted from blood. Subset reported: CD45RA+ positively selected. The receptors shown here come from a man under 40 in good health.

The chain joins TRBV11-2 to TRBJ2-7; 7 nucleotides align to TRBD2. The CDR3 spans 15 residues. Unmatched junction bases numbered 7, after V lost 3 bases and J lost 2 bases. The germline CDR1 and CDR2 sequences are SGHAT and FQNNGV. The CDR3 bases are TGTGCCAGCAGCTTCGAGAGCGGGGCGCCCTACGAGCAGTACTTC. The encoded protein is CASSFESGAPYEQYF.

The chain is built from TRBV6-1 and TRBJ1-1; 8 bases align to TRBD1. Germline CDR1 is MNHNS and CDR2 is SASEGT. This CDR3 comprises 14 residues. V shed 4 bases, J shed 5 bases, and the junction held 6 bases outside the gene matches. CDR3 sequence (DNA): TGTGCCAGCAGTGGAGGACAGGGCGGAACTGAAGCTTTCTTT. Its protein is CASSGGQGGTEAFF.

This chain connects TRBV6-1 to TRBJ2-1, with 8 bases aligning to TRBD2. Losses at the gene ends were 1 base for V and 4 bases for J; bases not matched to a gene: 12. The CDR3 loop spans 18 amino acids. In germline, CDR1 is MNHNS, CDR2 SASEGT. This chain's CDR3 is CASSEVAGGRLRYNEQFF. The CDR3 DNA is TGTGCCAGCAGTGAAGTAGCGGGCGGGAGGCTTCGTTACAATGAGCAGTTCTTC.

This clone was seen a single time. J is TRBJ2-2 and V is TRBV28; the D is unclear. The V gene lost 6 bases and the J gene lost 0 bases, with 8 bases spanning the gap. This CDR3 comprises 14 residues. Germline assignment: CDR1 MDHEN and CDR2 SYDVKM. This CDR3 reads CASRRSANTGELFF. The CDR3 DNA sequence: TGTGCCAGCAGGAGGAGCGCGAACACCGGGGAGCTGTTTTTT.

The V gene is TRBV5-5, the J gene TRBJ2-7; 9 nucleotides match TRBD1. This CDR3 contains 14 residues. Unmatched junction bases numbered 5, after V lost 3 bases and J lost 4 bases. CDR1 and CDR2 (germline): SGHKS, YYEKEE (reference sequence). DNA for the CDR3: TGTGCCAGCAGCTACCCGGGACAGGGTTACGAGCAGTACTTC. Its protein product is CASSYPGQGYEQYF.

The rearrangement joins TRBV28 to TRBJ2-4; tentative D call: TRBD2 (6 bases). The CDR3 runs to 12 residues. V was pared by 5 bases and J by 13 bases, with 15 bases between. Per germline, CDR1 MDHEN and CDR2 SYDVKM. The CDR3 DNA sequence: TGTGCCAGCAGTCAGGACCCACGGGGGCAGTACTTC. Translated, it gives CASSQDPRGQYF.

V usage is TRBV4-1 and J usage is TRBJ2-7; the D gene is possibly TRBD2 (6 bases). The CDR3 totals 14 residues. Germline CDR1 MGHRA, CDR2 YSYEKL. V gave up 2 bases and J gave up 3 bases, with 11 bases separating them. This CDR3 reads CASSQTGTLYEQYF. In nucleotides, the CDR3 is TGCGCCAGCAGCCAAACCGGGACTCTCTACGAGCAGTACTTC.

The chain carries TRBV2 and TRBJ2-6; D possibly corresponds to TRBD2 (7 bases). The germline V gene encodes CDR1 SNHLY and CDR2 FYNNEI. The CDR3 has 15 residues. Deletions cut 3 bases from V and 2 bases from J, with 8 bases between. The DNA for the CDR3 is TGTGCCAGCAGTGACGGGGGGCCTGGGGCCAACGTCCTGACTTTC. Amino acid sequence: CASSDGGPGANVLTF.

The chain recombines TRBV2 with TRBJ2-5; a possible D gene is TRBD2 (5 bases). Between the trimmed V and J ends, which lost 1 base and 6 bases, there was a span of 12 bases. This CDR3 region has 14 residues. Germline CDR1 reads SNHLY; CDR2 reads FYNNEI. This chain's CDR3 is CASSEETGWKTQYF. In DNA, the CDR3 is TGTGCCAGCAGTGAAGAGACGGGGTGGAAGACCCAGTACTTC.

The chain is built from TRBV7-2 and TRBJ1-2; weak D call: TRBD1 (5 bases). The V end was cut by 7 bases, the J end by 3 bases, with 12 bases between. Germline CDR1 reads SGHTA; CDR2 reads FQGNSA. The CDR3 runs to 13 residues. CDR3 sequence: CASNQGVDYGYTF. In DNA, the CDR3 is TGTGCCAGCAACCAGGGTGTCGACTATGGCTACACCTTC.

The chain employs TRBV9 and TRBJ2-1; 11 positions match TRBD2. CDR3 length: 18 amino acids. Germline trimming cut 3 bases from V and 7 bases from J; bases unmatched to any gene: 15. Germline V gene lookup returns CDR1 SGDLS and CDR2 YYNGEE. CDR3 amino acids: CASSGIEIIAGGSNEQFF. The DNA of the CDR3 is TGTGCCAGCAGCGGTATTGAGATAATAGCGGGAGGGTCTAATGAGCAGTTCTTC.

CDR3: CAISYGTAQETQYF. In nucleotides, the CDR3 is TGTGCCATCAGCTATGGGACAGCGCAAGAGACCCAGTACTTC. The chain links TRBV10-3 to TRBJ2-5; TRBD1 matches 7 bases. V dropped 6 bases and J dropped 2; count of bases not matched to a gene: 6. This CDR3 is 14 amino acids long. CDR1 is ENHRY, CDR2 SYGVKD, per germline.

The chain carries TRBV14 and TRBJ2-7, with a weak D call TRBD1 (6 bases). The V gene lost 1 base and the J gene lost 2 bases, with 9 bases spanning the gap. The CDR3 runs 14 residues. CDR1 and CDR2 (germline): SGHDN, FVKESK. CDR3 DNA: TGTGCCAGCAGCCAAGGGACAGCAACCTACGAGCAGTACTTC. Translation: CASSQGTATYEQYF.